The present T cell receptor beta chain was sequenced within a study of beta chain features in type 1 diabetes (dated by TCRdb to the late 2010s). As for the study more broadly: Mean age, gender distribution, total cell number and subset yield were not different between patients and healthy donors. A total of some 100,000,000 sorted cells were examined across all samples, and a strong correlation was observed between cell number per subset and RNA yield. The study compared TCRB repertoires of sorted circulating CD4+ T cell subsets between recently diagnosed type 1 diabetes patients and matched healthy donors. Regulatory and stem cell-like memory subsets were isolated from only 8 patients and about 8 healthy donors, whereas naive and central memory subsets came from all 28 donors. Summary of the overall study and its limitations: The naive, central memory and regulatory TCRB repertoires appeared to resemble one another more closely among patients than among healthy donors. Because small numbers of individuals were included in the HLA sub-analyses, any influence of HLA type on TCRB rearrangement was left unresolved. PCR might favor shorter templates, but patient and control samples were amplified and corrected together, so any skew would affect both groups equally. A moderate but significant shortening of TCRB CDR3 length was observed in type 1 diabetes patients in all four CD4+ subsets. Patients with type 1 diabetes made fewer insertions and deleted more nucleotides at VDJ recombination sites, implying thymic rearrangement abnormalities. Because cDNA was sequenced instead of genomic DNA, highly expressing activated cells could be over-represented, though the groups showed no difference in activation or CD3 levels.

In this sample, this clone turned up a few times. Its antigen is currently not known. Base qualities are not at hand, and no much larger clone is one base apart. A single peripheral blood draw of about 116 mL on average was collected from each donor into heparinised tubes. Naive, central memory, regulatory and stem cell-like memory CD4+ T cells were sorted on a BD FACSAria II using a panel including CD45RO, CCR7, CD25, CD127, CD95 and CD27. Purity was above 98% for every sorted population. PBMCs were separated immediately by Lymphoprep density gradient centrifugation and were stained directly, without being cultured. Samples were stained and sorted in pairs, with one healthy donor and one patient per experiment, so that batch effects were minimized. Its CDR3 holds 12 amino acids, cysteine through phenylalanine. Only the CDR3 DNA stays, 36 bases, in frame from base 1. V lost 0 bases and J lost 8 bases; the stretch between them is 6 bases long. CDR1 and CDR2, looked up from the germline V gene (reference sequence), are SGHNT and YYREEE.

The entire isolated RNA was reverse transcribed using the High Capacity cDNA Reverse Transcription Kit, and thus expressed TCRB transcripts were sequenced. Naive, central memory and regulatory T cell samples underwent deep immunoSEQ sequencing, averaging about 3.57 million total reads per sample. Sorted cells were lysed in RLT buffer and RNA was extracted with DNase-treated RNeasy Micro or Mini kits, depending on cell number. To prevent cross-contamination, every cell subset was processed on its own, while patient and healthy donor samples were processed together. Using the immunoSEQ multiplex PCR, TCRB sequences were amplified from cDNA into 87-bp fragments spanning the CDR3 region. Sequencing of the amplicons was performed on the Illumina HiSeq platform. On the authors' methods: Synthetic template baselines were used to correct PCR bias computationally, reads within Hamming distance 2 were collapsed together, and singletons that could not be merged were discarded. Reads were aligned against IMGT so that V, D and J genes, CDR3 length and insertions or deletions at six rearrangement sites could be assigned. Within each subset, clonotype counts were normalized to sorted cell number, and only after that were true diversity and Gini coefficients computed with the tcR R package. The overlap coefficient, calculated on TCRB nucleotide sequences, was used to measure repertoire sharing. As a proxy for the pre-selection repertoire, out-of-frame TCRB sequences from naive cells were analyzed. The table comes from immuneACCESS by way of TCRdb, which keeps in-frame sequences with V and J called. Part of the clones is missing from these tables; in studies checked, under half for an unresolved V gene and the rest for unknown reasons. From that table come the V and J calls and clone size; the DNA was used to work out D and trimming. Within this sample are fewer than 550,000 clones, with over 10% of them counted one time only. The biggest ten clones account for 0.04% to 0.05% of the sample.

Sequenced: naive CD4+ T cells from blood. The sample's cell subset or site label, decoded: true naive CD4+ T cells. The rearranged segments are TRBV5-4 and TRBJ2-1, with TRBD2 tentatively as D gene (5 bases match). This TCR derives from a woman in her late teens or twenties in good health. The nucleotides read TGTGCCAGCAGCTTGGTGGGAGATGAGCAGTTCTTC. This codes for CASSLVGDEQFF.